What follows describes a single T cell receptor (beta chain). Antigen: not known. The source of the sample is a study of tumor-infiltrating lymphocytes in localized non-small cell lung cancer. General study points: Each assay used a separate piece of the same tissue. No T-cell fraction difference was seen between IM1 and IM2 tumors. Tumor T-cell fraction was not associated with recurrence-free survival. TCR sequencing covered a subset of patients with enough tissue.

Germline assignment: CDR1 SGHRS and CDR2 YFSETQ. J lost 4 bases, V lost 2 bases, and 9 bases had no gene match. The CDR3 has 16 amino acids. Measured with immunoSEQ multiplex PCR; TCRdb has only the in-frame clones, and not every one. The sample records some 16,000 clones, under 75% being singletons. Specimen: lung tumor tissue. V and J are TRBV5-1 and TRBJ2-5, with TRBD2 identical over 9 bases. This clonotype was sampled from a human donor with non-small cell lung cancer. The CDR3 region has the DNA TGCGCCAGCAGCTTACAACCTAGCGGGAATGGAGAGACCCAGTACTTC. This sequence encodes CASSLQPSGNGETQYF.